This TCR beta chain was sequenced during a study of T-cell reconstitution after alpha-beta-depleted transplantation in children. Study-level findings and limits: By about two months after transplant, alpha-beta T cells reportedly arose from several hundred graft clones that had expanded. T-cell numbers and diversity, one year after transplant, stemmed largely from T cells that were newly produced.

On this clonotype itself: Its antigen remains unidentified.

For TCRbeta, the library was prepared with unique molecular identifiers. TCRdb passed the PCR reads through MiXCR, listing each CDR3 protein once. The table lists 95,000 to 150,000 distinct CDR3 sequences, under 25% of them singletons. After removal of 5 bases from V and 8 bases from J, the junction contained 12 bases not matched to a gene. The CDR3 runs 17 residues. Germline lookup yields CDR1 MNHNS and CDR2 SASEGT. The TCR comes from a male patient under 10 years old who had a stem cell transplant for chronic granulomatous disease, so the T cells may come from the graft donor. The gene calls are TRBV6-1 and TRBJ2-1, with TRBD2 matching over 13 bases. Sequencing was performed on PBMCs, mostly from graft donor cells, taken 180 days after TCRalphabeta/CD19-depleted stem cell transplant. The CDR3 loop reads CASSPLGLAGVVDEQFF. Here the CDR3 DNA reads TGTGCCAGCAGTCCCCTAGGACTAGCGGGAGTGGTCGATGAGCAGTTCTTC.